The source of this T cell receptor beta chain is a study of regulatory T cells in long-lasting Graves disease. Study results and limitations: Accuracy was possibly reduced by small sample size. Newly diagnosed patients had higher TCR diversity than persistent Graves' patients did.

As to time point: newly diagnosed GD, antithyroid drugs for less than 3 months. PBMC-derived RNA was used for the TCR library. V lost 0 bases to trimming and J lost 7 bases, with 16 bases between them. From germline, CDR1 is LGHNA and CDR2 YSLEER. CDR3 length: 15 amino acids. This clonotype showed up many times. What it binds is unknown. In building TCR beta libraries, iRepertoire HTBI primers were used together with Arm-PCR of CDR3 regions. In TCRdb, the multiplex PCR reads were re-called with MiXCR into one record per CDR3 protein. Of under 300,000 distinct CDR3 sequences listed, around 20% are singletons.

Here the sequenced sample was peripheral blood mononuclear cells (PBMCs), taken at new diagnosis, from a patient treated with antithyroid drugs. The origin of this receptor is a female donor with Graves disease. The V call is TRBV4-3, the J call TRBJ2-7; D perhaps matches TRBD2 (5 bases). CDR3 in DNA: TGCGCCAGCAGCCAAGATGGAGGAATGGGGTGGGAGCAGTACTTC. This encodes CASSQDGGMGWEQYF.